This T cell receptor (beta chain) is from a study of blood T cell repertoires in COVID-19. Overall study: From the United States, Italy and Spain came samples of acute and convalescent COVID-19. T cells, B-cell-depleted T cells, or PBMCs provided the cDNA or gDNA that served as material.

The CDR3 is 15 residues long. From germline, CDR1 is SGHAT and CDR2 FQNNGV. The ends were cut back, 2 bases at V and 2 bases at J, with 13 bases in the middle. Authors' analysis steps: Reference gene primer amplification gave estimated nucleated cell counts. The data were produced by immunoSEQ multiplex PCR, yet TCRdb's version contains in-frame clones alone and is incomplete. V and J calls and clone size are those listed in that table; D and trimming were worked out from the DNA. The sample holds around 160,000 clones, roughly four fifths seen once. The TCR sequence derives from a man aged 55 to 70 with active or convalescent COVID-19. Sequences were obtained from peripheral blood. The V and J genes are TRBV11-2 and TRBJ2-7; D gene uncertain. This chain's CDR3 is CASSLRLRTAYEQYF. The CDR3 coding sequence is TGTGCCAGCAGCTTACGTTTGCGAACAGCCTACGAGCAGTACTTC.